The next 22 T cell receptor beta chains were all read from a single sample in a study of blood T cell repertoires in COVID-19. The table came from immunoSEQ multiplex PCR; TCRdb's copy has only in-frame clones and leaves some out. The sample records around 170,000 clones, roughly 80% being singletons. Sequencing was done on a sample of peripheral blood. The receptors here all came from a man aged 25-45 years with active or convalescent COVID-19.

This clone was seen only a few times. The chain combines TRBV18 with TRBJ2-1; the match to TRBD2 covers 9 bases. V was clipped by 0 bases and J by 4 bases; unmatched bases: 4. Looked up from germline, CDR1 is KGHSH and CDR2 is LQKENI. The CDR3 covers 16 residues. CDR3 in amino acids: CASSPPGSGGYNEQFF. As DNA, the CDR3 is TGTGCCAGCTCACCACCGGGTAGCGGGGGATACAATGAGCAGTTCTTC. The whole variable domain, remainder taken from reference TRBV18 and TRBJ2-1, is NAGVMQNPRHLVRRRGQEARLRCSPMKGHSHVYWYRQLPEEGLKFMVYLQKENIIDESGMPKERFSAEFPKEGPSILRIQQVVRGDSAAYFCASSPPGSGGYNEQFFGPGTRLTVL.

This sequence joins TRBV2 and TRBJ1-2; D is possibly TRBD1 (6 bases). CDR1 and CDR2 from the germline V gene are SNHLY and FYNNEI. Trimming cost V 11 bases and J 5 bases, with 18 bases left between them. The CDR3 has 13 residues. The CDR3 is CAWANGTLYGYTF. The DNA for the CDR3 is TGTGCCTGGGCAAATGGGACATTGTATGGCTACACCTTC.

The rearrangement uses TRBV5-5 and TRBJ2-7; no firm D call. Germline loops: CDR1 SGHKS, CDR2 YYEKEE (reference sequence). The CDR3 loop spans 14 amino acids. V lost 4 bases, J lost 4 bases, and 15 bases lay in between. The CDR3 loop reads CASSLPNRDYEQYV. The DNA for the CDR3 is TGTGCCAGCAGCCTGCCGAACAGAGATTACGAGCAGTACGTC.

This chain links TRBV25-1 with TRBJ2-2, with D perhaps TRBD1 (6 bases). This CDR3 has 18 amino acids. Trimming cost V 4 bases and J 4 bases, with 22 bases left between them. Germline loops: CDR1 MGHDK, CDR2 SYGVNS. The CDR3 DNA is TGTGCCAGCAGTGTGGGGGCGGCTGGCGTCCTGCCCACCGGGGAGCTGTTTTTT. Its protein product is CASSVGAAGVLPTGELFF.

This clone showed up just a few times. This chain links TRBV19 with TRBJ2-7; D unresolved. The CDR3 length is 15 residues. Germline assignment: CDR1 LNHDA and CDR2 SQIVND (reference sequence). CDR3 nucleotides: TGTGCGAGTAGGGTTGAACAGTCCCTTTTGTACGAGCAGTACGTC. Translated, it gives CASRVEQSLLYEQYV.

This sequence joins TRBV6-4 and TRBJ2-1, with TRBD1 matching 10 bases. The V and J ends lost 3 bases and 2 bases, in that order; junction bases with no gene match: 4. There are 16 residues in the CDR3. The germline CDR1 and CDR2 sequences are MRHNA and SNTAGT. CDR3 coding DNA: TGTGCCAGCAGTGAAGGAGGACAGGGGGCCTACAATGAGCAGTTCTTC. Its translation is CASSEGGQGAYNEQFF.

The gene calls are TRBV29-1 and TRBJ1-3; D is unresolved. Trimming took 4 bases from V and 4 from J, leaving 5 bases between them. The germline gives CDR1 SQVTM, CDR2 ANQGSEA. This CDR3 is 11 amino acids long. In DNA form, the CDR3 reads TGCAGCGTTGTATTCGGAAACACCATATATTTT. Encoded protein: CSVVFGNTIYF.

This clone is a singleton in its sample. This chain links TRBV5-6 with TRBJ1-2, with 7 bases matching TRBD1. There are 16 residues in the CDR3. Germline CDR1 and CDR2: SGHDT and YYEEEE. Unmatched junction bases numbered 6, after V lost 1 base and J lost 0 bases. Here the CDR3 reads CASSLNRGLTNYGYTF. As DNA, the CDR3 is TGTGCCAGCAGCTTGAACAGGGGTTTGACTAACTATGGCTACACCTTC.

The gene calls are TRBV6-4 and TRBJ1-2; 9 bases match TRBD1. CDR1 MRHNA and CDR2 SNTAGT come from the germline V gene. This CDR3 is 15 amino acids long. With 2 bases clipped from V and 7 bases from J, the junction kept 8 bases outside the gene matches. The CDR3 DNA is TGTGCCAGCAGTGACGATACAGGGGGCGCAGGTGGCTACACCTTC. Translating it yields CASSDDTGGAGGYTF.

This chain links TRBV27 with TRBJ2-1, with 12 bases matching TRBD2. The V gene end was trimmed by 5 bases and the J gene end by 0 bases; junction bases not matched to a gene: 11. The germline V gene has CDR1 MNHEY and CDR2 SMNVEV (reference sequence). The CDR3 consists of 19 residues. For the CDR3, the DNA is TGTGCCAGCAGTATAACCTGGACTAGCGGGGTTAGCTCCTACAATGAGCAGTTCTTC. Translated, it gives CASSITWTSGVSSYNEQFF.

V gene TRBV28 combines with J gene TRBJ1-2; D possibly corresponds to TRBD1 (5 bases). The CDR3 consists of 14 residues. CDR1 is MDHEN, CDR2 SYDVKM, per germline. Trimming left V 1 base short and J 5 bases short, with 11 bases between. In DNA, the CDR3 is TGTGCCAGCAGTTTATCGGGCAGGGTTTATGGCTACACCTTC. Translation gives CASSLSGRVYGYTF.

As DNA, the CDR3 is TGTGCCAGCAGCGCGGGAGGAACCGGGACAGGGAACACTGAAGCTTTCTTT. Encoded protein: CASSAGGTGTGNTEAFF. The V call is TRBV9, the J call TRBJ1-1, with 8 bases identical to TRBD1. Trimming at V came to 3 bases and at J to 1 base, leaving 11 bases not matched to a gene. This CDR3 is 17 amino acids long. Germline CDR1 reads SGDLS; CDR2 reads YYNGEE.

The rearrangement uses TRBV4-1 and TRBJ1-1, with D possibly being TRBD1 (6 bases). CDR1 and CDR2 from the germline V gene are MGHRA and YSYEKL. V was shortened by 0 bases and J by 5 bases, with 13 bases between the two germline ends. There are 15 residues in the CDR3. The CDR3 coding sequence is TGCGCCAGCAGCCAAGACGGCGCAGGGGTTACTGAAGCTTTCTTT. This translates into CASSQDGAGVTEAFF.

CDR3 region: CASSQLQDRAHGYTF. As DNA, the CDR3 is TGTGCCAGCAGCCAGCTCCAGGACAGGGCCCATGGCTACACCTTC. The chain links TRBV3-1 (or the pseudogene TRBV3-2) to TRBJ1-2; 8 nucleotides line up with TRBD1. The germline CDR1 and CDR2 sequences are LGHDT and YNNKEL (reference sequence). Trimming took 3 bases from V and 6 from J; bases not matched to a gene: 9. The CDR3 covers 15 residues.

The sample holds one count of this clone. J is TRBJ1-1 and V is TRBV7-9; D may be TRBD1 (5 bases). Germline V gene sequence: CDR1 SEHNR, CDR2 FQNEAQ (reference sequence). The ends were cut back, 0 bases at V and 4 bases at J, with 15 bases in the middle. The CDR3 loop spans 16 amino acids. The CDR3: CASSLAPGVVTTEAFF. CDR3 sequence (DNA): TGTGCCAGCAGCTTAGCACCGGGGGTCGTCACCACTGAAGCTTTCTTT.

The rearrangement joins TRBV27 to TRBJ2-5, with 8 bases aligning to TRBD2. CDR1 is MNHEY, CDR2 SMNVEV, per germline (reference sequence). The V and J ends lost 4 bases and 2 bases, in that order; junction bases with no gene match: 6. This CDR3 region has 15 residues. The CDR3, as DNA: TGTGCCAGCAGTTCCCAGCGGGGGAGGCAAGAGACCCAGTACTTC. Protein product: CASSSQRGRQETQYF.

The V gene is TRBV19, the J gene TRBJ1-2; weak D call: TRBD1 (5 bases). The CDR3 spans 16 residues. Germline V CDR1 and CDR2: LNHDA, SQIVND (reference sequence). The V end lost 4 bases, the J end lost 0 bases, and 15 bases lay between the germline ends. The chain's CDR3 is CASSTYGHESNYGYTF. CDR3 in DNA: TGTGCCAGTAGTACTTATGGACACGAGTCTAACTATGGCTACACCTTC.

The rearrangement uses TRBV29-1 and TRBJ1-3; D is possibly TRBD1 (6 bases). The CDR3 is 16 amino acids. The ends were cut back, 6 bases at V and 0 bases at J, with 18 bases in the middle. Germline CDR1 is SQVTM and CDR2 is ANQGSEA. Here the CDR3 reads CSVALRDNLSGNTIYF. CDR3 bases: TGCAGCGTAGCTCTCCGGGACAACCTCTCTGGAAACACCATATATTTT.

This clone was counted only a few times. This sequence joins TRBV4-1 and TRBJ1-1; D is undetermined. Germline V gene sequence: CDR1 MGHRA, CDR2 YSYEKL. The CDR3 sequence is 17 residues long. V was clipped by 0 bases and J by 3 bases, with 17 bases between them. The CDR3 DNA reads TGCGCCAGCAGCCAAGAAAGAGAGACCTACGAGGACACTGAAGCTTTCTTT. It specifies CASSQERETYEDTEAFF.

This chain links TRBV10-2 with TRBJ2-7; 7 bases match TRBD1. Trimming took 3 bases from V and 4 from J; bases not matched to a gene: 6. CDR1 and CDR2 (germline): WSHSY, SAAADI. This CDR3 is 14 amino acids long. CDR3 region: CASSETGTAYEQYV. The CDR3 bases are TGCGCCAGCAGTGAAACCGGGACAGCTTACGAGCAGTACGTC.

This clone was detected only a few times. CDR3 coding DNA: TGCGCCAGCAGCTTGAAACCAGAGGACGAGCAGTACGTC. Its translation is CASSLKPEDEQYV. The chain employs TRBV5-1 and TRBJ2-7; no reliable D call. Germline CDR1 is SGHRS and CDR2 is YFSETQ. V lost 1 base and J lost 5, with 10 bases in between. The CDR3 totals 13 residues.

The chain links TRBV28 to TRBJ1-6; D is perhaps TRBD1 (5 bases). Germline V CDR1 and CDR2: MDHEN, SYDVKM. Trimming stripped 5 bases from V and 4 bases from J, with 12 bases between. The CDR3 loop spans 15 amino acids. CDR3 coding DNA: TGTGCCAGCAGTGCAGGGCCCGTTTATAATTCACCCCTCCACTTT. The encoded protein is CASSAGPVYNSPLHF.